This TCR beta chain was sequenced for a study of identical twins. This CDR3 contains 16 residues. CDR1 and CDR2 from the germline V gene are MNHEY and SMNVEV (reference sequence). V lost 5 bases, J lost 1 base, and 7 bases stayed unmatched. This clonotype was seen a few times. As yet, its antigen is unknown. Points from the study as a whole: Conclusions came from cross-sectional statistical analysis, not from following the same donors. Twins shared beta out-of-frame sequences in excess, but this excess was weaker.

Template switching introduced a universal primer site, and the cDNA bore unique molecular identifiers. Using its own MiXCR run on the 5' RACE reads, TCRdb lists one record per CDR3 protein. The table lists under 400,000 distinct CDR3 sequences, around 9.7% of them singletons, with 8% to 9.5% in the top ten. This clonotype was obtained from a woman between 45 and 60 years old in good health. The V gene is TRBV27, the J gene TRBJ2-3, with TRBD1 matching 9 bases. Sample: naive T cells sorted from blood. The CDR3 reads CASSRGTGLGTDTQYF. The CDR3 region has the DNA TGTGCCAGCAGTCGGGGGACAGGGCTGGGCACAGATACGCAGTATTTT.